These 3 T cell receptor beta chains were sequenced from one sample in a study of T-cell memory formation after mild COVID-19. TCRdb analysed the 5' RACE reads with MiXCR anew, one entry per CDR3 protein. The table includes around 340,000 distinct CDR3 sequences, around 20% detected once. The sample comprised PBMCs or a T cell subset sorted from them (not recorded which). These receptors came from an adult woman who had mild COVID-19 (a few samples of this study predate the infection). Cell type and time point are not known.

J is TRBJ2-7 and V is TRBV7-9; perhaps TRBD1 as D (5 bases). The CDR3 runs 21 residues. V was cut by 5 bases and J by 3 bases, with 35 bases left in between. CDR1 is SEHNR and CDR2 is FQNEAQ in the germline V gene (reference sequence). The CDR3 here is CASSLVAKRVQDGTPVYEQYF. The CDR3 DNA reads TGTGCCAGCAGCCTAGTAGCCAAAAGGGTACAGGACGGTACCCCCGTCTACGAGCAGTACTTC.

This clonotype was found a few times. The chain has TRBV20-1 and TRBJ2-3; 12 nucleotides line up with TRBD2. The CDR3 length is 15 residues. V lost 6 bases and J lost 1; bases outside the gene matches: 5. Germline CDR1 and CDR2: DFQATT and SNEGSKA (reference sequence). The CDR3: CSARRTSGGTDTQYF. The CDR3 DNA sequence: TGCAGTGCCCGGCGGACTAGCGGGGGCACAGATACGCAGTATTTT.

CDR3 residues: CASSSSQRLAYNEQFF. Here the CDR3 DNA reads TGTGCCAGCAGCTCCAGCCAGAGGCTGGCCTACAATGAGCAGTTCTTC. The chain couples TRBV7-9 to TRBJ2-1; D remains ambiguous. The V end lost 4 bases, the J end lost 2 bases, and 15 bases lay between the germline ends. From germline, CDR1 is SEHNR and CDR2 FQNEAQ (reference sequence). CDR3 size: 16 residues.